These T cell receptor beta chains were read from a single sample in a study of PD-1 blockade in classical Hodgkin lymphoma. Sequenced by immunoSEQ multiplex PCR; TCRdb stores in-frame clones only, minus some. In the table there are approximately 61,000 clones, roughly nine tenths of which are singletons. Sequenced here: peripheral blood mononuclear cells (PBMCs), sampled before the fourth cycle of nivolumab. These receptors were collected from a human donor with classical Hodgkin lymphoma. Both conserved end residues are part of each CDR3. The D gene is left open where the match is weak. Some rows mark clone size as missing; the rest say once, few, many or name a class of expanded clone.

V	D	J	size	CDR3	DNA
TRBV5-1	.	TRBJ2-2	.	CASSLEGGSNTGELFF	TGCGCCAGCAGCTTGGAGGGGGGCTCGAACACCGGGGAGCTGTTTTTT
TRBV23-1	.	TRBJ1-6	.	CASSLPGPDLNSPLHF	TGCGCCAGCAGTCTCCCAGGGCCGGACTTAAATTCACCCCTCCACTTT
TRBV6-5	.	TRBJ1-5	.	CASTRQADQPQHF	TGTGCCAGCACCAGACAGGCGGATCAGCCCCAGCATTTT
TRBV5-1	.	TRBJ1-5	few	CASSLEGNNQPQHF	TGCGCCAGCAGCTTGGAAGGGAACAATCAGCCCCAGCATTTT
TRBV6-5	.	TRBJ1-5	.	CASSYQGRGWQPQHF	TGTGCCAGCAGTTACCAGGGAAGAGGATGGCAGCCCCAGCATTTT
TRBV7-8	TRBD1	TRBJ1-1	once	CASSSPMIWDRGTLEAFF	TGTGCCAGCAGCTCGCCTATGATCTGGGACAGGGGCACCCTTGAAGCTTTCTTT
TRBV5-1	TRBD1	TRBJ2-3	.	CASSLTGGQGDTQYF	TGCGCCAGCAGCTTGACAGGGGGCCAGGGAGATACGCAGTATTTT
TRBV30	.	TRBJ1-1	.	CAWNTRGGTEAFF	TGTGCCTGGAACACTAGGGGAGGCACTGAAGCTTTCTTT
TRBV6-6	.	TRBJ2-7	.	CASSYSTELSYEQYF	TGTGCCAGCAGTTACTCGACGGAGCTTTCCTACGAGCAGTACTTC
TRBV2	TRBD1	TRBJ2-3	.	CASTRDRGDTQYF	TGTGCCAGCACCCGGGACAGGGGAGATACGCAGTATTTT
TRBV10-1	.	TRBJ1-6	.	CASSERTLGGSPLHF	TGCGCCAGCAGTGAGCGAACTCTGGGCGGTTCACCCCTCCACTTT
TRBV5-1	TRBD1	TRBJ1-1	.	CASSLGGQGWNTEAFF	TGCGCCAGCAGCTTAGGAGGACAGGGGTGGAACACTGAAGCTTTCTTT
TRBV7-9	.	TRBJ2-1	.	CASSPQGPSYNEQFF	TGTGCCAGCAGCCCCCAGGGTCCGTCCTACAATGAGCAGTTCTTC
TRBV7-9	.	TRBJ1-5	.	CASSAVGGGQPQHF	TGTGCCAGCAGCGCAGTAGGCGGAGGTCAGCCCCAGCATTTT
TRBV29-1	.	TRBJ2-5	.	CSVEPYQETQYF	TGCAGCGTTGAACCGTACCAAGAGACCCAGTACTTC
TRBV7-5	.	TRBJ2-5	.	CVRILPRRETQYF	TGTGTCAGAATCCTCCCGAGGCGGGAGACCCAGTACTTC
TRBV28	TRBD1	TRBJ2-7	.	CASRDPGGYEQYF	TGTGCCAGCAGGGACCCAGGGGGTTACGAGCAGTACTTC
TRBV7-2	.	TRBJ2-4	once	CASSLDPGVKNIQYF	TGTGCCAGCAGCTTAGACCCGGGGGTTAAAAACATTCAGTACTTC
TRBV27	.	TRBJ1-6	.	CASSSGGANSPLHF	TGTGCCAGCAGTTCCGGGGGGGCGAATTCACCCCTCCACTTT
TRBV7-9	.	TRBJ1-4	.	CASSFNVDKPNEKLFF	TGTGCCAGCAGCTTCAACGTGGACAAACCAAATGAAAAACTGTTTTTT
TRBV7-9	TRBD2	TRBJ2-2	.	CASSLVPSGEAGELFF	TGTGCCAGCAGCTTAGTCCCAAGCGGGGAGGCCGGGGAGCTGTTTTTT
TRBV5-1	.	TRBJ1-2	.	CASSGQRNYGYTF	TGCGCCAGCAGTGGTCAGCGGAACTATGGCTACACCTTC
TRBV5-1	TRBD1	TRBJ1-1	.	CASSFQGVNTEAFF	TGCGCCAGCAGCTTCCAGGGGGTGAACACTGAAGCTTTCTTT